The TCR beta chain under discussion was sequenced for a study of T cell responses to AZD1222 COVID-19 vaccine. Notes on the study in general: All repertoire sampling was performed exclusively after the peak T cell response. In a largely white British group with more females than males, clonal diversity was possibly underestimated.

CDR1 MDHEN and CDR2 SYDVKM come from the germline V gene. The CDR3 contains 15 residues. The ends were cut back, 5 bases at V and 4 bases at J, with 17 bases in the middle. Concerning this clone: Its target is unknown.

Sequenced by immunoSEQ multiplex PCR; TCRdb stores in-frame clones only, minus some. The profile covers under 200,000 clones, with roughly nine tenths appearing a single time and under 2.5% taken by the ten largest. The gene calls are TRBV28 and TRBJ1-1; D perhaps matches TRBD1 (5 bases). The sequence was obtained from an adult in good health. The source was peripheral blood, collected on day 0 of AZD1222 vaccination. The CDR3 DNA reads TGTGCCAGCAGTCCTCGGGGGGGACGGAGCACTGAAGCTTTCTTT. Amino acids: CASSPRGGRSTEAFF.